The text below deals with one TCR beta chain. Its antigen is currently unknown. Regarding donors, all were healthy bone marrow donors. These data are taken from a study of cytomegalovirus exposure and HLA in healthy donors. Trimming took 3 bases from V and 4 from J; bases not matched to a gene: 4. The V gene's germline CDR1 is MNHEY and CDR2 SMNVEV (reference sequence). The CDR3 runs 15 residues. General study findings and limits: A later analysis, which compared TCR beta chains of equal frequency, found the HLA-associated ones more clonally expanded. In a later analysis, TCR association rates varied by HLA locus: DRB1 most, HLA-C fewest. Segments of the TCR beta V type were, in most cases, productive about 87% or about 30% of the time in an earlier analysis.

In the PCR, 60 Vbeta and 13 Jbeta primers were used. Profiling relied on immunoSEQ multiplex PCR, and the TCRdb table lists in-frame clones only, not all of them. The sample has 180,000 or so clones; just over 75% are singletons. The specimen was PBMCs. This clonotype was obtained from a man aged 18 to 35 in good health and CMV-seronegative. V usage is TRBV27 and J usage is TRBJ1-5, with TRBD1 matching 9 bases. CDR3 sequence: CASSFRTGANQPQHF. The CDR3 DNA reads as TGTGCCAGCAGTTTCCGGACAGGGGCTAATCAGCCCCAGCATTTT.